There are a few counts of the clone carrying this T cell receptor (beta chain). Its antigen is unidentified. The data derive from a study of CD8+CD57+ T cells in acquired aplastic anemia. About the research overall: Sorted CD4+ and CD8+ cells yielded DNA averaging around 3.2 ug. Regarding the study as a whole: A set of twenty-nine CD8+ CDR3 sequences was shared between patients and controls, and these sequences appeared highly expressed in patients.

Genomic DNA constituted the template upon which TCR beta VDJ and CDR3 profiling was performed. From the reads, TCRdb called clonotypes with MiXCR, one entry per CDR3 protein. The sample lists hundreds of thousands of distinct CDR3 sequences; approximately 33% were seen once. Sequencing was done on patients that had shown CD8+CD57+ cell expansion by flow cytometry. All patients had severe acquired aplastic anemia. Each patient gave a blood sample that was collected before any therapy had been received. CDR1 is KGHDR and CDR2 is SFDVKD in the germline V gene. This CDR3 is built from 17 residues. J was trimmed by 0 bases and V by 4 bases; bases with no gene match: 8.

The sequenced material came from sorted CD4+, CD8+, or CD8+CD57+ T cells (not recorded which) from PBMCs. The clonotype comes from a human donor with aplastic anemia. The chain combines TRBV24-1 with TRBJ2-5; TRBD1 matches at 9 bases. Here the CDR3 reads CATSDNNRGQYQETQYF. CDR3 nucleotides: TGTGCCACCAGTGACAATAACAGGGGGCAGTACCAAGAGACCCAGTACTTC.